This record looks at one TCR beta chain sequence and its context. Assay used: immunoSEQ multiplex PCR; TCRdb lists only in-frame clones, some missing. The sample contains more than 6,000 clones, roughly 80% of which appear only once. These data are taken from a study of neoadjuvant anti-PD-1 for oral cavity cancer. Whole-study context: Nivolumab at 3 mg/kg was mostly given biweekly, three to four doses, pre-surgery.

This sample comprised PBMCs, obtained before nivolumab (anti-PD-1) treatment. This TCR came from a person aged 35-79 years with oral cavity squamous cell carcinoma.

The CDR3 region is CASSFDSNTEAFF. The CDR3 coding sequence is TGCGCCAGCAGCTTTGACTCGAACACTGAAGCTTTCTTT. This chain connects TRBV10-1 to TRBJ1-1; D unclear. CDR1 is WNHNN, CDR2 SYGVQD, per germline (reference sequence). The CDR3 runs 13 residues. V dropped 6 bases and J dropped 1 base, with 9 bases sitting between them.